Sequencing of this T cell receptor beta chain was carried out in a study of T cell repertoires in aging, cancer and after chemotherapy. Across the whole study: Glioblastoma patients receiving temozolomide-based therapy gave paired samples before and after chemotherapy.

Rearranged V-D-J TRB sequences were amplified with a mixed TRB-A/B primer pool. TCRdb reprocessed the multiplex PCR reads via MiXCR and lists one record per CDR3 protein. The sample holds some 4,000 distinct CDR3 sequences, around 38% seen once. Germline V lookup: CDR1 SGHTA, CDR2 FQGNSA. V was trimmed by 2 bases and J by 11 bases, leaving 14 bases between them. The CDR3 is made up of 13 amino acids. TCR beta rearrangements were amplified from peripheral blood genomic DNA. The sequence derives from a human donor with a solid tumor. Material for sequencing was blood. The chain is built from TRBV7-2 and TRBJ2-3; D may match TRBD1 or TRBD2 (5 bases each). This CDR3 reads CASSLNGGVEQYF. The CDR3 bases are TGTGCCAGCAGCTTAAATGGGGGAGTGGAGCAGTATTTT.